This is a list of T cell receptor beta chains from one sample in a study of T cell changes during pregnancy in multiple sclerosis. Clones were read by immunoSEQ multiplex PCR, and TCRdb kept only the in-frame ones, dropping some. Here the sample spans fewer than 90,000 clones, roughly 91% being singletons. Material: peripheral blood, obtained in the first trimester of pregnancy. These receptor sequences come from a female donor with multiple sclerosis, enrolled in a pregnancy study. Each CDR3 is given with its conserved first and last residue. The order of the fields is CDR3 length, J gene, clone size, V gene, D gene, CDR3 DNA, CDR3 protein. D genes are given only for firm matches. Only part of the rows carry a size: once, few, many, or a class if the clone is expanded.

CDR3 length: 11; J gene: TRBJ2-7; clone size: .; V gene: TRBV29-1; D gene: .; CDR3 DNA: TGCAGCGTTTCTCTTCCCCGCGAGCAGTACTTC; CDR3 protein: CSVSLPREQYF
CDR3 length: 15; J gene: TRBJ2-1; clone size: .; V gene: TRBV7-2; D gene: .; CDR3 DNA: TGTGCCAGCACCCAGGGGTCCAGTAGGTACAATGAGCAGTTCTTC; CDR3 protein: CASTQGSSRYNEQFF
CDR3 length: 13; J gene: TRBJ2-7; clone size: once; V gene: TRBV27; D gene: .; CDR3 DNA: TGTGCCAGCAGTTTCGCTAAAGGAGGAGGGCAGTACTTC; CDR3 protein: CASSFAKGGGQYF
CDR3 length: 15; J gene: TRBJ1-3; clone size: .; V gene: TRBV9; D gene: TRBD1; CDR3 DNA: TGTGCCAGCAGCGCAGGGGGCGGCGGAGGAAACACCATATATTTT; CDR3 protein: CASSAGGGGGNTIYF
CDR3 length: 14; J gene: TRBJ2-1; clone size: .; V gene: TRBV5-1; D gene: TRBD2; CDR3 DNA: TGCGCCAGCAGCTTGACTAGCGGGACTAATGAGCAGTTCTTC; CDR3 protein: CASSLTSGTNEQFF
CDR3 length: 15; J gene: TRBJ2-5; clone size: .; V gene: TRBV7-9; D gene: .; CDR3 DNA: TGTGCCAGCAGCTTAGCAGAGGGTTCACAAGAGACCCAGTACTTC; CDR3 protein: CASSLAEGSQETQYF
CDR3 length: 14; J gene: TRBJ2-5; clone size: .; V gene: TRBV28; D gene: .; CDR3 DNA: TGTGCCAGCCACGTTCAGGGCAGGGAAGAGACCCAGTACTTC; CDR3 protein: CASHVQGREETQYF
CDR3 length: 15; J gene: TRBJ2-7; clone size: .; V gene: TRBV7-3; D gene: .; CDR3 DNA: TGTGCCAGCAGCTTATTAGGAGGGGCAAGCTACGAGCAGTACTTC; CDR3 protein: CASSLLGGASYEQYF
CDR3 length: 17; J gene: TRBJ2-7; clone size: .; V gene: TRBV11-1; D gene: TRBD2; CDR3 DNA: TGTGCCAGCAGCTATGCAGGGACTAGCGCTCGCTCCTACGAGCAGTACTTC; CDR3 protein: CASSYAGTSARSYEQYF
CDR3 length: 16; J gene: TRBJ2-7; clone size: .; V gene: TRBV7-8; D gene: TRBD2; CDR3 DNA: TGTGCCAGCAGCTTAGGGGCTAGCGGGCTCACCTACGAGCAGTACTTC; CDR3 protein: CASSLGASGLTYEQYF
CDR3 length: 11; J gene: TRBJ1-1; clone size: .; V gene: TRBV19; D gene: .; CDR3 DNA: TGTGCCAGTAGTATGGGCAGCCGAGCTTTCTTT; CDR3 protein: CASSMGSRAFF
CDR3 length: 14; J gene: TRBJ2-3; clone size: .; V gene: TRBV18; D gene: TRBD1; CDR3 DNA: TGTGCCAGCTCACCGGGACAGGGCACAGATACGCAGTATTTT; CDR3 protein: CASSPGQGTDTQYF
CDR3 length: 14; J gene: TRBJ1-3; clone size: .; V gene: TRBV5-1; D gene: .; CDR3 DNA: TGCGCCAGCAGCCTAGGACAGAATGGAAACACCATATATTTT; CDR3 protein: CASSLGQNGNTIYF
CDR3 length: 15; J gene: TRBJ2-2; clone size: .; V gene: TRBV7-3; D gene: .; CDR3 DNA: TGTGCCAGCAGCCCTCAGACAGCGAACACCGGGGAGCTGTTTTTT; CDR3 protein: CASSPQTANTGELFF
CDR3 length: 12; J gene: TRBJ2-7; clone size: .; V gene: TRBV7-2; D gene: .; CDR3 DNA: TGTGCCAGCAGCCCTGACTTCTACGAGCAGTACTTC; CDR3 protein: CASSPDFYEQYF
CDR3 length: 13; J gene: TRBJ2-3; clone size: .; V gene: TRBV7-9; D gene: .; CDR3 DNA: TGTGCCAGCAGCCCTAGGGGTCCAGATACGCAGTATTTT; CDR3 protein: CASSPRGPDTQYF
CDR3 length: 11; J gene: TRBJ1-2; clone size: .; V gene: TRBV6-6; D gene: TRBD1; CDR3 DNA: TGTGCCAGCAGTTACTCGGGGCAGGGGGTCTTC; CDR3 protein: CASSYSGQGVF
CDR3 length: 14; J gene: TRBJ1-2; clone size: .; V gene: TRBV2; D gene: .; CDR3 DNA: TGTGCCAGCAGTGCGGGATCTCCTTTCTATGGCTACACCTTC; CDR3 protein: CASSAGSPFYGYTF
CDR3 length: 13; J gene: TRBJ2-7; clone size: .; V gene: TRBV6-5; D gene: .; CDR3 DNA: TGTGCCAGCAGTTACTCCACAGGATACGAGCAGTACTTC; CDR3 protein: CASSYSTGYEQYF
CDR3 length: 17; J gene: TRBJ1-1; clone size: .; V gene: TRBV18; D gene: TRBD1; CDR3 DNA: TGTGCCAGCTCCCTCAGCGGGACAGGGGGCGCGAACACTGAAGCTTTCTTT; CDR3 protein: CASSLSGTGGANTEAFF
CDR3 length: 11; J gene: TRBJ2-3; clone size: .; V gene: TRBV28; D gene: .; CDR3 DNA: TGTGCCAGCATTACTCGAGATACGCAGTATTTT; CDR3 protein: CASITRDTQYF
CDR3 length: 15; J gene: TRBJ1-6; clone size: .; V gene: TRBV9; D gene: .; CDR3 DNA: TGTGCCAGCAGCGTAGTGGCAGGAACTAATTCACCCCTCCACTTT; CDR3 protein: CASSVVAGTNSPLHF
CDR3 length: 13; J gene: TRBJ2-5; clone size: .; V gene: TRBV6-6; D gene: .; CDR3 DNA: TGTGCCAGCAGCCCCGGGGTTGGGGAGACCCAGTACTTC; CDR3 protein: CASSPGVGETQYF
CDR3 length: 13; J gene: TRBJ2-4; clone size: .; V gene: TRBV2; D gene: TRBD2; CDR3 DNA: TGTGCCAGCAGGACTAGCGGCTCAAACATTCAGTACTTC; CDR3 protein: CASRTSGSNIQYF
CDR3 length: 14; J gene: TRBJ1-2; clone size: .; V gene: TRBV28; D gene: .; CDR3 DNA: TGTGCCAGCAGTTTCCGGGGGGCAGACGGGGGCTACACCTTC; CDR3 protein: CASSFRGADGGYTF
CDR3 length: 16; J gene: TRBJ2-1; clone size: .; V gene: TRBV14; D gene: TRBD2; CDR3 DNA: TGTGCCAGCAGCCCCTGGACTAGCGGGGACTACAATGAGCAGTTCTTC; CDR3 protein: CASSPWTSGDYNEQFF
CDR3 length: 15; J gene: TRBJ2-7; clone size: .; V gene: TRBV2; D gene: TRBD1; CDR3 DNA: TGTGCCAGTATACGTCCGGGACAGGACTCCTACGAGCAGTACTTC; CDR3 protein: CASIRPGQDSYEQYF
CDR3 length: 17; J gene: TRBJ2-1; clone size: .; V gene: TRBV7-9; D gene: TRBD2; CDR3 DNA: TGTGCCAGCAGCGTCCAGTCCGGGACTAGCGGCTACAATGAGCAGTTCTTC; CDR3 protein: CASSVQSGTSGYNEQFF
CDR3 length: 15; J gene: TRBJ2-3; clone size: .; V gene: TRBV7-7; D gene: TRBD2; CDR3 DNA: TGTGCCAGCAGCCCTACTAGCGGGGGGACAGATACGCAGTATTTT; CDR3 protein: CASSPTSGGTDTQYF
CDR3 length: 14; J gene: TRBJ2-7; clone size: .; V gene: TRBV6-5; D gene: TRBD1; CDR3 DNA: TGTGCCAGCAGGAGGTTGACAGGGGGCTACGAGCAGTACTTC; CDR3 protein: CASRRLTGGYEQYF
CDR3 length: 16; J gene: TRBJ2-3; clone size: .; V gene: TRBV19; D gene: TRBD2; CDR3 DNA: TGTGCCAGCAGGAACCGAGCGGGGGGGTCCACAGATACGCAGTATTTT; CDR3 protein: CASRNRAGGSTDTQYF
CDR3 length: 13; J gene: TRBJ1-1; clone size: .; V gene: TRBV10-3; D gene: .; CDR3 DNA: TGTGCCATCGGCGGGGCGCGGAAGGCTGAAGCTTTCTTT; CDR3 protein: CAIGGARKAEAFF
CDR3 length: 16; J gene: TRBJ1-1; clone size: .; V gene: TRBV5-1; D gene: TRBD1; CDR3 DNA: TGCGCCAGCAGCTTGGAGTGGGCAGGGGGTGGCACTGAAGCTTTCTTT; CDR3 protein: CASSLEWAGGGTEAFF
CDR3 length: 11; J gene: TRBJ1-2; clone size: once; V gene: TRBV20-1; D gene: TRBD1; CDR3 DNA: TGCAGTGCGCACAGGGGGTACGGCTACACCTTC; CDR3 protein: CSAHRGYGYTF
CDR3 length: 12; J gene: TRBJ2-7; clone size: .; V gene: TRBV2; D gene: TRBD1; CDR3 DNA: TGTGCCAGCAGATCCCGGGACAGAGGGCTGTACTTC; CDR3 protein: CASRSRDRGLYF
CDR3 length: 16; J gene: TRBJ2-2; clone size: .; V gene: TRBV6-6; D gene: TRBD1; CDR3 DNA: TGTGCCAGCAGCCGGAGACGACAGGGGAACACCGGGGAGCTGTTTTTT; CDR3 protein: CASSRRRQGNTGELFF
CDR3 length: 15; J gene: TRBJ2-3; clone size: .; V gene: TRBV6-1; D gene: TRBD2; CDR3 DNA: TGTGCCAGCAGCGTCGGACTAGCGGTCACAGATACGCAGTATTTT; CDR3 protein: CASSVGLAVTDTQYF
CDR3 length: 15; J gene: TRBJ2-1; clone size: .; V gene: TRBV7-9; D gene: TRBD2; CDR3 DNA: TGTGCCAGCAGCTTTAGCGGGGAGGTTTACAATGAGCAGTTCTTC; CDR3 protein: CASSFSGEVYNEQFF
CDR3 length: 15; J gene: TRBJ2-7; clone size: .; V gene: TRBV7-9; D gene: TRBD1; CDR3 DNA: TGTGCCAGCAGCTTAGAGACAGGGGGCGGTTACGAGCAGTACTTC; CDR3 protein: CASSLETGGGYEQYF
CDR3 length: 17; J gene: TRBJ1-4; clone size: .; V gene: TRBV28; D gene: TRBD1; CDR3 DNA: TGTGCCAGCAGTAACATGAAGACAGGGGTAGGCTATGAAAAACTGTTTTTT; CDR3 protein: CASSNMKTGVGYEKLFF
CDR3 length: 13; J gene: TRBJ1-1; clone size: .; V gene: TRBV9; D gene: .; CDR3 DNA: TGTGCCAGCAGCGTAGGGACACTTGGTGAAGCTTTCTTT; CDR3 protein: CASSVGTLGEAFF
CDR3 length: 15; J gene: TRBJ1-5; clone size: once; V gene: TRBV4-1; D gene: .; CDR3 DNA: TGCGCCAGCAGCCAAGATGGGGGGGCTGGGCAGCCCCAGCATTTT; CDR3 protein: CASSQDGGAGQPQHF
CDR3 length: 14; J gene: TRBJ2-7; clone size: once; V gene: TRBV7-3; D gene: TRBD1; CDR3 DNA: TGTGCCAGCAGCTCAGGGGACAGGGTAGGCGAGCAGTACTTC; CDR3 protein: CASSSGDRVGEQYF
CDR3 length: 15; J gene: TRBJ2-5; clone size: .; V gene: TRBV30; D gene: .; CDR3 DNA: TGTGCCTGGAGTGTCTCTGGAGGCCGGGGATGGGGCCAGTACTTC; CDR3 protein: CAWSVSGGRGWGQYF
CDR3 length: 16; J gene: TRBJ1-1; clone size: .; V gene: TRBV19; D gene: .; CDR3 DNA: TGTGCCAGTAGCCTAAAGGGGAAAGCGGGGGGCACTGAAGCTTTCTTT; CDR3 protein: CASSLKGKAGGTEAFF
CDR3 length: 22; J gene: TRBJ2-4; clone size: .; V gene: TRBV12-5; D gene: TRBD2; CDR3 DNA: TGTGCTAGTGGATACCGACCCTCGGGACTAGCGGGGGGTATACTAGCCAAAAACATTCAGTACTTC; CDR3 protein: CASGYRPSGLAGGILAKNIQYF
CDR3 length: 16; J gene: TRBJ2-7; clone size: .; V gene: TRBV19; D gene: .; CDR3 DNA: TGTGCCAGTAGTACCCGGGGCAGGGGAGAATCCTACGAGCAGTACTTC; CDR3 protein: CASSTRGRGESYEQYF